These T cell receptor beta chains were read from a single sample in a study of siplizumab effects on memory and regulatory T cells. TCRdb's copy holds only in-frame clones and misses some; the assay was immunoSEQ multiplex PCR. Here the sample spans about 100,000 clones, 92% being singletons. Sequencing was done on a sample of Tregs sorted from blood. These receptors all stem from a human donor in good health. Both conserved end residues are part of each CDR3. The D gene is left open where the match is weak. Size is stated for part of the rows, as once, few or many counts, or as a class when the clone is expanded.

>-|TRBJ2-3|TRBV10-3|TRBD2
CAISDFLAGGADTQYF
TGTGCCATCAGTGATTTCCTAGCGGGGGGTGCAGATACGCAGTATTTT
>-|TRBJ2-7|TRBV28|-
CASSFLVTSTFYEQYF
TGTGCCAGCAGTTTTCTTGTTACCTCGACCTTCTACGAGCAGTACTTC
>-|TRBJ1-5|TRBV7-3|-
CASSSPARAEPYSNQPQHF
TGTGCCAGCAGCTCGCCCGCCCGGGCAGAACCATATAGCAATCAGCCCCAGCATTTT
>once|TRBJ2-1|TRBV11-3|TRBD2
CASSLRTAGGNEQFF
TGTGCCAGCAGCCTAAGAACGGCGGGAGGGAATGAGCAGTTCTTC
>-|TRBJ2-5|TRBV5-1|TRBD1
CASNSGTEETQYF
TGCGCCAGCAATTCCGGGACAGAAGAGACCCAGTACTTC
>-|TRBJ2-1|TRBV28|-
CASSLSSRTFF
TGTGCCAGCAGTTTATCGTCTCGGACATTCTTC
>-|TRBJ2-1|TRBV5-1|-
CASSLDSSYNEQFF
TGCGCCAGCAGCTTGGATAGCTCCTACAATGAGCAGTTCTTC
>once|TRBJ2-7|TRBV11-3|-
CASSLALFGGAVCSYEQYF
TGTGCCAGCAGCTTAGCGCTTTTCGGGGGCGCGGTCTGCTCCTACGAGCAGTACTTC
>-|TRBJ2-3|TRBV9|TRBD2
CASSRGLAGVGDTQYF
TGTGCCAGCAGCCGCGGACTAGCGGGAGTCGGGGATACGCAGTATTTT
>-|TRBJ2-7|TRBV11-2|-
CASSPTGYEQYF
TGTGCCAGCAGCCCGACCGGCTACGAGCAGTACTTC
>-|TRBJ2-2|TRBV6-5|-
CASSRGFNTGELFF
TGTGCCAGCAGTAGGGGGTTCAACACCGGGGAGCTGTTTTTT
>-|TRBJ2-7|TRBV20-1|-
CSAVTGYEQYF
TGCAGTGCCGTGACAGGCTACGAGCAGTACTTC
>-|TRBJ2-1|TRBV7-8|-
CASSREGRLYNEQFF
TGTGCCAGCAGCCGCGAGGGGCGGCTCTACAATGAGCAGTTCTTC
>few|TRBJ2-1|TRBV5-1|-
CASSLAWRGNYNEQFF
TGCGCCAGCAGCTTGGCCTGGCGTGGGAACTACAATGAGCAGTTCTTC
>-|TRBJ2-1|TRBV28|-
CASRARRYNEQFF
TGTGCCAGCAGAGCGAGACGGTACAATGAGCAGTTCTTC
>-|TRBJ2-3|TRBV5-1|-
CASSLEGRTDTQYF
TGCGCCAGCAGCTTGGAGGGGCGCACTGATACGCAGTATTTT
>-|TRBJ2-5|TRBV2|TRBD1
CASREMTGRLQETQYF
TGTGCCAGCAGGGAAATGACAGGGCGGCTTCAAGAGACCCAGTACTTC
>-|TRBJ2-1|TRBV9|TRBD2
CASSVGGGLAYNEQFF
TGTGCCAGCAGCGTAGGGGGAGGGTTAGCCTACAATGAGCAGTTCTTC
>-|TRBJ1-2|TRBV10-2|-
CASSGLNYGYTF
TGCGCCAGCAGTGGGCTTAACTATGGCTACACCTTC
>few|TRBJ1-4|TRBV2|-
CASSEALQGGTAKLFF
TGTGCCAGCAGTGAAGCGCTTCAAGGGGGGACCGCAAAACTGTTTTTT
>-|TRBJ2-1|TRBV6-6|TRBD1
CASSPSDRGNEQFF
TGTGCCAGCAGTCCCTCCGACAGGGGCAATGAGCAGTTCTTC
>-|TRBJ2-1|TRBV20-1|-
CSAIGNEQFF
TGCAGTGCTATTGGCAATGAGCAGTTCTTC
>-|TRBJ2-2|TRBV9|TRBD2
CASSVRGGDTGELFF
TGTGCCAGCAGCGTTCGGGGAGGGGACACCGGGGAGCTGTTTTTT
>-|TRBJ1-5|TRBV11-1|-
CASSLGRGDQPQHF
TGTGCCAGCAGCTTAGGCCGAGGGGACCAGCCCCAGCATTTT
>-|TRBJ2-2|TRBV29-1|TRBD2
CSAREALGGELFF
TGCAGCGCGCGGGAGGCCCTTGGCGGGGAGCTGTTTTTT
>-|TRBJ2-2|TRBV5-1|-
CASSLTPGKSTGELFF
TGCGCCAGCAGCTTGACTCCAGGGAAAAGCACCGGGGAGCTGTTTTTT